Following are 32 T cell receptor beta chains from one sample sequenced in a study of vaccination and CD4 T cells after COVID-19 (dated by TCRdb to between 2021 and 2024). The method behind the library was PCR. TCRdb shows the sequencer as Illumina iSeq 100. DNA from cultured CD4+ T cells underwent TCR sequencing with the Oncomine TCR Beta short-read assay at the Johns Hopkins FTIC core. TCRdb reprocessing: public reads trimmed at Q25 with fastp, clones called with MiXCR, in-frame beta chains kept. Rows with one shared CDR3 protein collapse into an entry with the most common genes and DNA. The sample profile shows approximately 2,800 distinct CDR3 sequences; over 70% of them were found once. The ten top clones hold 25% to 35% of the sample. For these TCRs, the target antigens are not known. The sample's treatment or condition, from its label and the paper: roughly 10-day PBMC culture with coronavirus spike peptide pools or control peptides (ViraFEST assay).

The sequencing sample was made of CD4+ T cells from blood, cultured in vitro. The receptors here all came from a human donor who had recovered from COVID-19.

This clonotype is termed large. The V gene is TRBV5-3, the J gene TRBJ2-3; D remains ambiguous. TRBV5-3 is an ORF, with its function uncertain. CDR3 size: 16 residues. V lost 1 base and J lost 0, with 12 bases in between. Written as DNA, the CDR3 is TGTGCCAGAAGCTTGCTGGACCCCGCAAGCACAGATACGCAGTATTTT. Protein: CARSLLDPASTDTQYF.

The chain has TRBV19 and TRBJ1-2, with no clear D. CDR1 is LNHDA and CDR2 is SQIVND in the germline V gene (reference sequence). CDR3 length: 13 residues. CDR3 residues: CAPGPKPNYGYTF. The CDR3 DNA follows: TGTGCTCCGGGTCCCAAACCTAACTATGGCTACACCTTC. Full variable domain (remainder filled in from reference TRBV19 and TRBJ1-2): DGGITQSPKYLFRKEGQNVTLSCEQNLNHDAMYWYRQDPGQGLRLIYYSQIVNDFQKGDIAEGYSVSREKKESFPLTVTSAQKNPTAFYLCAPGPKPNYGYTFGSGTRLTVV.

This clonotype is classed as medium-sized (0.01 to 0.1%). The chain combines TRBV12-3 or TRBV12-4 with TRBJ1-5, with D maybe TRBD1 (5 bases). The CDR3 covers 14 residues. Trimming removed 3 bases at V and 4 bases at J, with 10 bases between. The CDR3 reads CASSLGGGNQPQHF. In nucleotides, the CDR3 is TGTGCCAGCAGTTTGGGGGGAGGGAATCAGCCCCAGCATTTT.

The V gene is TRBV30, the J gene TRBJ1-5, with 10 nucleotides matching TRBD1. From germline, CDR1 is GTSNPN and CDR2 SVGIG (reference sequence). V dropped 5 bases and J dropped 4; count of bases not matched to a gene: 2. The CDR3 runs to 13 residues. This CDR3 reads CAWRTGGNQPQHF. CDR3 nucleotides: TGTGCCTGGCGGACAGGGGGAAATCAGCCCCAGCATTTT.

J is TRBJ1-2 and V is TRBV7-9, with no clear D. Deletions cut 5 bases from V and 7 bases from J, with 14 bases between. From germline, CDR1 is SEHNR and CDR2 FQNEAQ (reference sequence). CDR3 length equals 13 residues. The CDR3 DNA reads TGTGCCAGCAGCCAACGGGTCGGATCTGGCTACACCTTC. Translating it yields CASSQRVGSGYTF. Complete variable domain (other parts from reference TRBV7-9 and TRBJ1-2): DTGVSQNPRHKITKRGQNVTFRCDPISEHNRLYWYRQTLGQGPEFLTYFQNEAQLEKSRLLSDRFSAERPKGSFSTLEIQRTEQGDSAMYLCASSQRVGSGYTFGSGTRLTVV.

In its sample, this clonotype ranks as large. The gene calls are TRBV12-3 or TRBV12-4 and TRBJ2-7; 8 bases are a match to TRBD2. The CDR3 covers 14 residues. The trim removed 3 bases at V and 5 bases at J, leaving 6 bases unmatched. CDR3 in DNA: TGTGCCAGCAGTTTTCACGGGGGGGCGGACGAGCAGTACTTC. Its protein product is CASSFHGGADEQYF.

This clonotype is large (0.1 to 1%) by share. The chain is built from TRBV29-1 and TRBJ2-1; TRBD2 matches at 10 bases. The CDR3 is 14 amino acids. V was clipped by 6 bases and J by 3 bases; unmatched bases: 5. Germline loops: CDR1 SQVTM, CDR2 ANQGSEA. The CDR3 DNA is TGCAGCGTAGGAGCGGGGGGGAACTACAATGAGCAGTTCTTC. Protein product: CSVGAGGNYNEQFF.

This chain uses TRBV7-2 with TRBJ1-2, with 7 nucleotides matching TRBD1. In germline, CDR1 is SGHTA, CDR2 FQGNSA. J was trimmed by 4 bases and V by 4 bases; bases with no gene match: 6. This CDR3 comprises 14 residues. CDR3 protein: CASSSMGQIYGYTF. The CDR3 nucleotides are TGTGCCAGCAGCTCGATGGGACAGATCTATGGCTACACCTTC.

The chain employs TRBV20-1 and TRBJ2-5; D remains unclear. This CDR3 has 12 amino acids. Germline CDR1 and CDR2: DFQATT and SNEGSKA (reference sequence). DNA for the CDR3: TGCAGCTTCACTGGCGGACAAGAGACCCAGTACTTC. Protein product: CSFTGGQETQYF.

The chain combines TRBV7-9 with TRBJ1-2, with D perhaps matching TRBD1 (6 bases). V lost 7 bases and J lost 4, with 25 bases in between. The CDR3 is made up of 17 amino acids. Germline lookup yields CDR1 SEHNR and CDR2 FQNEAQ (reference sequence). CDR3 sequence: CASTEPGVEGGSYGYTF. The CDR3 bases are TGTGCCAGCACCGAACCGGGGGTGGAGGGGGGTTCCTATGGCTACACCTTC.

CDR3 sequence (DNA): TGCAGTGTTAACAGGGGGGGATACACTGAAGCTTTCTTT. Translating it yields CSVNRGGYTEAFF. The V and J genes are TRBV20-1 and TRBJ1-1, with TRBD1 matching 8 bases. This CDR3 is 13 amino acids long. Unmatched junction bases numbered 7, after V lost 7 bases and J lost 3 bases. Per germline, CDR1 DFQATT and CDR2 SNEGSKA (reference sequence).

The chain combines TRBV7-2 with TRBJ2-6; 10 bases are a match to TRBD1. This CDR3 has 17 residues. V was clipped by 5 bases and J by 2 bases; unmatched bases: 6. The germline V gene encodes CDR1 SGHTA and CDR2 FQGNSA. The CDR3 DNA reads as TGTGCCAGCAGCCAAACCGGGACAGGGGCTGGGGCCAACGTCCTGACTTTC. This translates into CASSQTGTGAGANVLTF.

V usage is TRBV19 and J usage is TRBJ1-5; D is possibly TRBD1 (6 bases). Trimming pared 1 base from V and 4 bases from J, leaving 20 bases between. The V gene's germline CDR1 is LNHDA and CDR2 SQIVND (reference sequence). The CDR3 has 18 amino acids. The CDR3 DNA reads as TGTGCCAGTAGTATAGTCCCAAGACGTGGGGGGCCTAATCAGCCCCAGCATTTT. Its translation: CASSIVPRRGGPNQPQHF.

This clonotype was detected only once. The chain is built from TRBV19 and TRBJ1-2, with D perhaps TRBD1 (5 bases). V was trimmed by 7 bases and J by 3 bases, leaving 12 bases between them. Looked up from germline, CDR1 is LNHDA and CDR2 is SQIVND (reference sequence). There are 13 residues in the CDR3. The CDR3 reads CASNRQSDYGYTF. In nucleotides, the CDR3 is TGTGCCAGTAATCGACAGAGTGACTATGGCTACACCTTC.

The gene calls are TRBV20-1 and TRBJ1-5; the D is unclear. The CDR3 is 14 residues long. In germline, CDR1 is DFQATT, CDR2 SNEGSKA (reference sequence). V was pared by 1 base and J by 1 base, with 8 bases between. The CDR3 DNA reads TGCAGTGCTAGAGGAGGGAGGAGCAATCAGCCCCAGCATTTT. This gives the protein CSARGGRSNQPQHF.

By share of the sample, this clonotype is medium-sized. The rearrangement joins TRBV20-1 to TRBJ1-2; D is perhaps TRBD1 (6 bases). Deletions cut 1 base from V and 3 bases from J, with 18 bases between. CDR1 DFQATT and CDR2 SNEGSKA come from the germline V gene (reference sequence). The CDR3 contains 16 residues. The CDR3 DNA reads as TGCAGTGCTAGAGGAGTCGGCAGGGGAAGGGACTATGGCTACACCTTC. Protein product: CSARGVGRGRDYGYTF.

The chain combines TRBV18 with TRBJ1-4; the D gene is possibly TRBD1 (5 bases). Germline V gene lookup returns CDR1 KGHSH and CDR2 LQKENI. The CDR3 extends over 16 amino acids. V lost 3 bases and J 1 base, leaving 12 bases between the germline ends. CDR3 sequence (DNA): TGTGCCAGCTCACCCCGGCCCCAGGGAACTAATGAAAAACTGTTTTTT. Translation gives CASSPRPQGTNEKLFF.

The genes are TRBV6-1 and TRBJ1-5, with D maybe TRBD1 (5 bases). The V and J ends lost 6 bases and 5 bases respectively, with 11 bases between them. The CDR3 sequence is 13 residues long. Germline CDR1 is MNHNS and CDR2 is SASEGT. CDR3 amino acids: CASRPDSDQPQHF. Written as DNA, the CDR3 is TGTGCCAGCAGACCCGACAGCGATCAGCCCCAGCATTTT.

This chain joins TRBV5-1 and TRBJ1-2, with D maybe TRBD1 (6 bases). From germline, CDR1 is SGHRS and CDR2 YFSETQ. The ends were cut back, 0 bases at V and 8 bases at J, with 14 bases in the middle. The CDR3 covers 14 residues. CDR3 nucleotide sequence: TGCGCCAGCAGCTTGGATGCAGGGGTGGGAGGCTACACCTTC. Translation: CASSLDAGVGGYTF.

The CDR3 spells CSARFSGGVSNIQYF. The CDR3 nucleotides read TGCAGTGCTAGGTTTAGCGGGGGGGTCAGTAACATTCAGTACTTC. This sequence joins TRBV20-1 and TRBJ2-4; 11 bases line up with TRBD2. This CDR3 is built from 15 residues. With V trimmed by 3 bases and J by 7 bases, 8 bases remained unmatched. Germline V CDR1 and CDR2: DFQATT, SNEGSKA (reference sequence).

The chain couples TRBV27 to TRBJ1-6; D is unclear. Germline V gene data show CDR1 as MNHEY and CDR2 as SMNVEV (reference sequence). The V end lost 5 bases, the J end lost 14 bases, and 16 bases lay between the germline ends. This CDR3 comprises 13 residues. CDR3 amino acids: CASSHDRVWTLHF. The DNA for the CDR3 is TGTGCCAGCAGTCACGACCGGGTTTGGACCCTCCACTTT.

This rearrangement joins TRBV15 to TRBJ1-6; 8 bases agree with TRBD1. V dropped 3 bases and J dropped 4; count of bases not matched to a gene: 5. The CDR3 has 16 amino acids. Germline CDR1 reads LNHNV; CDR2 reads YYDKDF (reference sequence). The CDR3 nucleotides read TGTGCCACCAGCAGTCGGACAGGGCCGTATAATTCACCCCTCCACTTT. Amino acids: CATSSRTGPYNSPLHF.

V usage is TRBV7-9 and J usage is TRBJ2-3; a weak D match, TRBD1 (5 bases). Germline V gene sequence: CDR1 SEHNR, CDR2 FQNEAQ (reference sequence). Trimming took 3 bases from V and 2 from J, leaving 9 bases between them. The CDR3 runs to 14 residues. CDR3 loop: CASSLDTTTDTQYF. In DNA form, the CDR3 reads TGTGCCAGCAGCTTGGACACGACCACAGATACGCAGTATTTT.

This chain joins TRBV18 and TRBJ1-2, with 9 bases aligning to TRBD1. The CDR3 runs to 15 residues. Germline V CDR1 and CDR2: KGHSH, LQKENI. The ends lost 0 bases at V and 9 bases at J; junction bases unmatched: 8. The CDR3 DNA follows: TGTGCCAGCTCACCACCGATGGGACAGGGAGAGAGCTACACCTTC. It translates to CASSPPMGQGESYTF.

The CDR3 protein is CASSSTGSNQPQHF. The CDR3 DNA is TGTGCCAGCAGCTCTACAGGGTCCAATCAGCCCCAGCATTTT. The gene calls are TRBV7-9 and TRBJ1-5; the D gene is possibly TRBD1 (6 bases). The CDR3 is made up of 14 amino acids. The germline CDR1 and CDR2 sequences are SEHNR and FQNEAQ (reference sequence). Trimming removed 4 bases at V and 3 bases at J, with 10 bases between.

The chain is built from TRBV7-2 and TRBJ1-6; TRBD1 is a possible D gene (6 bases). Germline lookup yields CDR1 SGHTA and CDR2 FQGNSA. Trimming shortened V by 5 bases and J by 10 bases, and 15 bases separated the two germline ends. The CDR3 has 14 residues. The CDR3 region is CASSPARGRSPLHF. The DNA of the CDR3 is TGTGCCAGCAGCCCGGCCAGGGGCAGGTCACCCCTCCACTTT.

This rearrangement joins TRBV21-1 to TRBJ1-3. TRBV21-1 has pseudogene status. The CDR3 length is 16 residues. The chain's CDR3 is CASSKGRTKEGNTIYF. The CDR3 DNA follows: TGTGCCAGCAGCAAAGGACGGACGAAGGAAGGAAACACCATATATTTT.

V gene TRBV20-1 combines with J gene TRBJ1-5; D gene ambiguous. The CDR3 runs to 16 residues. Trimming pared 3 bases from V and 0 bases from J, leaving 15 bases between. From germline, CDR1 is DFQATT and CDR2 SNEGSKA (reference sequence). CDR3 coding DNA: TGCAGTGCTAGTCAGCCTGGACGCTATAGCAATCAGCCCCAGCATTTT. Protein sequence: CSASQPGRYSNQPQHF.

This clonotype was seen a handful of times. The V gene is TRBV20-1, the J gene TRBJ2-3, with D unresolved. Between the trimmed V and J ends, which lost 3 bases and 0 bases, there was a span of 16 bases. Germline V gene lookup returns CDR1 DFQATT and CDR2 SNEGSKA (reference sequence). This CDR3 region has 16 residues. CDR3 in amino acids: CSASPITGSSTDTQYF. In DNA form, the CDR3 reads TGCAGTGCTAGTCCCATCACGGGCTCTAGCACAGATACGCAGTATTTT.

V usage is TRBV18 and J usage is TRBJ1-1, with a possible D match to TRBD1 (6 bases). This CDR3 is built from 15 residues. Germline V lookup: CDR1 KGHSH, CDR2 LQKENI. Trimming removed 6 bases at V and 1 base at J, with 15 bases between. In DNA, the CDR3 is TGTGCCAGCTCCCCCGAACAGGGAAGGAACACTGAAGCTTTCTTT. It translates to CASSPEQGRNTEAFF.

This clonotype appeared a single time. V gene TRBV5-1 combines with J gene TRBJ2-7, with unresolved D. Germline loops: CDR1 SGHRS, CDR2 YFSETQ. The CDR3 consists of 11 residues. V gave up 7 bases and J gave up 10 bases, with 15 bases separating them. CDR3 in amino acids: CASRSEEVQYF. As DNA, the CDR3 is TGCGCCAGCCGGTCAGAGGAAGTTCAGTACTTC.

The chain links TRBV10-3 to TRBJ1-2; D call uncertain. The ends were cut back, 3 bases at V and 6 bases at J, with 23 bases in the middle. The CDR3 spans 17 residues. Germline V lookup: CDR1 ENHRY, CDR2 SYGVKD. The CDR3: CAISDSALPSGKDGYTF. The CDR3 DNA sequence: TGTGCCATCAGTGATTCGGCTCTCCCCTCCGGGAAGGATGGCTACACCTTC.